This TCR beta chain is from a study of T cell repertoires in cytomegalovirus infection. Turning to the study itself: TCR beta signatures that were public indicated CMV infection and matching HLA type.

As concerns this clonotype: Its matching antigen is unknown.

A single record per CDR3 protein comes from TCRdb applying MiXCR to the reads. This sample has some 700,000 distinct CDR3 sequences, with approximately 34% found just once. V gave up 4 bases and J gave up 4 bases, with 6 bases separating them. Germline V CDR1 and CDR2: SGHTS, YDEGEE. The CDR3 sequence is 12 residues long. Points from the study as a whole: The study found HLA-C-restricted CMV-specific TCR beta clonotypes dominating the ex vivo response. Based on cumulative public TCR beta family frequency, carriers of CMV plus the relevant HLA were identified.

The sequence was collected from a human donor in good health (CMV status not recorded). Some clones in this sample may be carry-over from other donors' samples. V gene TRBV5-8 combines with J gene TRBJ2-1, with no clear D. The sequenced sample consisted of PBMCs. Written as DNA, the CDR3 is TGTGCCAGCAGCCCGATATACAATGAGCAGTTCTTC. Translation gives CASSPIYNEQFF.